These T cell receptor beta chains were read from a single sample in a study of T-cell memory formation after mild COVID-19. Via MiXCR, TCRdb re-called the 5' RACE reads, giving one row per CDR3 protein. The table has about 310,000 distinct CDR3 sequences, around 19% seen once. Material for sequencing was PBMCs or a T cell subset sorted from them (not recorded which). Every receptor here comes from a man aged 18-30 years who had mild COVID-19 (a few samples of this study predate the infection). Cell type and time point are not known. Both conserved end residues are part of each CDR3. D genes are given only for firm matches. Clone size is not always given. Where it is, it says once, few, many or a class for expanded clones.

J gene,D gene,clone size,V gene,CDR3 DNA,CDR3 protein
TRBJ2-1,TRBD1,.,TRBV24-1,TGTGCCACCAGTGGCCCCGGGACAGGGGGAAATGAGCAGTTCTTC,CATSGPGTGGNEQFF
TRBJ2-1,.,.,TRBV7-8,TGTGCCAGCAGCCCTCAAAAAACCGGGACTTCTTACAATGAGCAGTTCTTC,CASSPQKTGTSYNEQFF
TRBJ2-3,TRBD2,few,TRBV6-1,TGTGCCAGCATTAGCGGGGGGGCAGGAGATACGCAGTATTTT,CASISGGAGDTQYF
TRBJ2-1,.,few,TRBV6-2/TRBV6-3,TGTGCCAGCAGTTACTCGATAGATGAGCAGTTCTTC,CASSYSIDEQFF
TRBJ1-1,.,few,TRBV5-1,TGCGCCAGCAGCTTTGTGGGGAAAAACGAAGCTTTCTTT,CASSFVGKNEAFF
TRBJ1-2,TRBD1,once,TRBV12-3/TRBV12-4,TGTGCCAGCAGACGATTCGGTGGGACAGGGAAGAACTATGGCTACACCTTC,CASRRFGGTGKNYGYTF
TRBJ1-1,.,few,TRBV27,TGTGCCAGCAGTTTCTCGGCTTCTTTGGGTAATGAAGCTTTCTTT,CASSFSASLGNEAFF
TRBJ1-1,.,.,TRBV29-1,TGCAGCGCGGCGTCGGCTGAAGCTTTCTTT,CSAASAEAFF
TRBJ1-5,.,.,TRBV7-9,TGTGCCAGCAGCTCCGCCAGGGCAAAGAATCAGCCCCAGCATTTT,CASSSARAKNQPQHF
TRBJ1-1,.,few,TRBV5-1,TGCGCCAGCAGCTTGGAGGGCAGCCCTGAAGCTTTCTTT,CASSLEGSPEAFF
TRBJ2-1,TRBD2,few,TRBV18,TGTGCCAGCTCACCTTGGACTAGCGGGGCCTACAATGAGCAGTTCTTC,CASSPWTSGAYNEQFF
TRBJ2-3,TRBD2,.,TRBV7-9,TGTGCCAGCAGCTTCCGGGACGGGGGGGCCACAGATACGCAGTATTTT,CASSFRDGGATDTQYF
TRBJ1-2,TRBD1,.,TRBV20-1,TGCAGTGCCCTACGAGCGACAGGGAACTATGGCTACACCTTC,CSALRATGNYGYTF
TRBJ2-5,TRBD2,few,TRBV9,TGTGCCAGCAGCGTAGAGACAGACCGGGGGGCCCAGTACTTC,CASSVETDRGAQYF
TRBJ1-2,.,.,TRBV2,TGTGCCAGCACCCTCTTTGTAGGGGCGGGTGGCTACACCTTC,CASTLFVGAGGYTF
TRBJ2-5,.,.,TRBV24-1,TGTGCCACCAGTGGGAGACGTCCTGAGACCCAGTACTTC,CATSGRRPETQYF
TRBJ1-5,.,.,TRBV28,TGTGCCAGCAGAATTACAGTGAATCAGCCCCAGCATTTT,CASRITVNQPQHF
TRBJ2-4,.,.,TRBV7-9,TGTGCCAGCAGCCCCCAAGTTTTAGCCAAAAACATTCAGTACTTC,CASSPQVLAKNIQYF
TRBJ1-2,.,.,TRBV7-2,TGTGCCAGCAGCTTCCTGAGTTGGGGGAGGGGAGCTAACTATGGCTACACCTTC,CASSFLSWGRGANYGYTF
TRBJ2-5,.,many,TRBV5-5,TGTGCCAGCAGCTTGCCCAGGGACCAAGAGACCCAGTACTTC,CASSLPRDQETQYF
TRBJ2-5,TRBD2,few,TRBV7-2,TGTGCCAGCAGCTTATCGGGGGGGCCCGAAGAGACCCAGTACTTC,CASSLSGGPEETQYF
TRBJ2-1,.,.,TRBV5-1,TGCGCCAGCAGCTTGGGGGGGGATCCCTACAATGAGCAGTTCTTC,CASSLGGDPYNEQFF
TRBJ2-6,TRBD1,.,TRBV20-1,TGCAGTGCCTGGACAGGGGCTGGGGCCAACGTCCTGACTTTC,CSAWTGAGANVLTF
TRBJ1-2,.,.,TRBV12-3/TRBV12-4,TGTGCCAGCAGTCAAGCTCTCGACTATGGCTACACCTTC,CASSQALDYGYTF
TRBJ2-5,TRBD2,.,TRBV29-1,TGCAGCGTTGTATGGGTTAGCGGGGGCCTACAAGAGACCCAGTACTTC,CSVVWVSGGLQETQYF
TRBJ2-5,.,few,TRBV30,TGTGCCTGGAGTGTACCGGAGACCCAGTACTTC,CAWSVPETQYF
TRBJ2-5,.,many,TRBV6-6,TGTGCCAGCAGTTTTGGGACTTCCCAAGAGACCCAGTACTTC,CASSFGTSQETQYF
TRBJ2-5,.,.,TRBV6-6,TGTGCCAGCAGTTTTCTCTCAGCAGGGCAGGAGACCCAGTACTTC,CASSFLSAGQETQYF
TRBJ1-2,TRBD1,.,TRBV7-3,TGTGCCAGCAGCGATCGGACAGGCCACTATGGCTACACCTTC,CASSDRTGHYGYTF
TRBJ2-1,.,few,TRBV14,TGTGCCAGCAGCCAAGATGGGGGCGATCGGTTCTTC,CASSQDGGDRFF
TRBJ2-3,.,.,TRBV24-1,TGTGCCACCAGTGATGCAGGGGGGGCTGTGGATACGCAGTATTTT,CATSDAGGAVDTQYF
TRBJ1-4,.,few,TRBV11-2,TGTGCCAGCAGCCCCCGACTGGGGCAGGGAAGTGAAAAACTGTTTTTT,CASSPRLGQGSEKLFF
TRBJ2-2,TRBD1,.,TRBV30,TGTGCCTACCAGGGGGCAAATACCGGGGAGCTGTTTTTT,CAYQGANTGELFF
TRBJ1-2,.,few,TRBV30,TGTGCCTGGAGCCGGGGAAACTATGGCTACACCTTC,CAWSRGNYGYTF
TRBJ2-5,TRBD2,few,TRBV3-1,TGTGCCAGCAGCCAAGATAGGACTAGCGGGGGGGCTGGGGAGACCCAGTACTTC,CASSQDRTSGGAGETQYF
TRBJ1-6,TRBD1,few,TRBV12-3/TRBV12-4,TGTGCCAGCAGTGTGGGACAGGGGATCACACCCCTCCACTTT,CASSVGQGITPLHF
TRBJ1-4,.,.,TRBV29-1,TGCAGTTGTGGCAGCAATGAAAATGAAAAACTGTTTTTT,CSCGSNENEKLFF
TRBJ2-3,.,.,TRBV3-1,TGTGCCAGCAGCCAATGGGTACTAGCTGGAGATACGCAGTATTTT,CASSQWVLAGDTQYF
TRBJ1-1,.,.,TRBV5-1,TGCGCCAGCAGAATTGACCCTAACACTGAAGCTTTCTTT,CASRIDPNTEAFF
TRBJ1-5,.,many,TRBV3-1,TGTGCCAGCAGCCAATCGGACAGTGATCAGCCCCAGCATTTT,CASSQSDSDQPQHF
TRBJ1-1,.,.,TRBV4-1,TGCGCCAGCAGCCAATTGAGGGAGAACACTGAAGCTTTCTTT,CASSQLRENTEAFF
TRBJ2-3,.,few,TRBV18,TGTGCCAGCTCTCGGACGGTCGAGGATACGCAGTATTTT,CASSRTVEDTQYF
TRBJ1-2,TRBD1,.,TRBV4-3,TGCGCCAGCAACCCCGGGACAGGGGGCGTGGGCTACACCTTC,CASNPGTGGVGYTF
TRBJ2-3,TRBD2,.,TRBV7-9,TGTGCCAGCAGCTTCGGGGGGAATACGCAGTATTTT,CASSFGGNTQYF
TRBJ1-2,TRBD1,.,TRBV7-6,TGTGCCAGCAGCTTAGGGGGACAGGGAGACTACACCTTC,CASSLGGQGDYTF
TRBJ2-2,TRBD2,.,TRBV5-1,TGCGCCAGCAGCCCTGGACTAGCTGGGTCCGGGGAGCTGTTTTTT,CASSPGLAGSGELFF